Listed below are T cell receptor beta chains from one sample, sequenced in a study of blood T cell repertoires in COVID-19. The repertoire was sequenced with immunoSEQ multiplex PCR; TCRdb's copy has only in-frame clones and lacks some. This sample has around 250,000 clones; roughly 85% occur once, and the top ten carry approximately 2%. Material for sequencing was PBMCs or T cells enriched from blood (not recorded which). The origin of the receptors is a woman between 45 and 60 years old who had recovered from COVID-19. Each CDR3 is given with its conserved first and last residue. The D gene is left open where the match is weak. Expanded clones are given a class, and other clones once, few, many or no size at all.

>-|-|TRBJ1-1|TRBV5-4
CASSFVNTEAFF
TGTGCCAGCAGCTTCGTGAACACTGAAGCTTTCTTT
>TRBD2|once|TRBJ2-1|TRBV7-9
CASSPISGRAYNEQFF
TGTGCCAGCAGTCCAATTAGCGGGAGGGCATACAATGAGCAGTTCTTC
>TRBD1|-|TRBJ2-2|TRBV7-9
CASSLATGDTGELFF
TGTGCCAGCAGCTTAGCGACAGGGGACACCGGGGAGCTGTTTTTT
>TRBD1|-|TRBJ2-3|TRBV19
CASSAKSTGTGSTDTQYF
TGTGCCAGTAGCGCCAAAAGCACCGGGACAGGTAGCACAGATACGCAGTATTTT
>-|-|TRBJ1-2|TRBV6-5
CASHRVGGYGYTF
TGTGCCAGCCACAGGGTGGGCGGCTATGGCTACACCTTC
>TRBD1|-|TRBJ2-7|TRBV19
CASSATGTGDDEQYF
TGTGCCAGTAGTGCGACCGGGACAGGGGACGACGAGCAGTACTTC
>-|-|TRBJ2-1|TRBV18
CASSSSGGYNEQFF
TGTGCCAGCTCATCGTCAGGTGGCTACAATGAGCAGTTCTTC
>-|-|TRBJ1-1|TRBV30
CAWTAARGNTEAFF
TGTGCCTGGACTGCGGCCAGGGGAAACACTGAAGCTTTCTTT
>TRBD2|few|TRBJ2-2|TRBV5-1
CASSPGGTSGELFF
TGCGCCAGCAGCCCGGGGGGGACCTCCGGGGAGCTGTTTTTT
>-|-|TRBJ1-5|TRBV2
CASSEIARNQPQHF
TGTGCCAGCAGTGAGATAGCCCGCAATCAGCCCCAGCATTTT
>-|-|TRBJ1-1|TRBV28
CASSSARVLPLGHEAFF
TGTGCCAGCAGTTCAGCCCGGGTCCTTCCATTGGGTCATGAAGCTTTCTTT
>TRBD1|-|TRBJ2-7|TRBV27
CATQGESEKAGYEQYF
TGTGCCACCCAGGGGGAATCGGAGAAAGCAGGTTACGAGCAGTACTTC
>TRBD2|-|TRBJ2-7|TRBV9
CASSVAPGGYEQYF
TGTGCCAGCAGCGTAGCTCCGGGGGGCTACGAGCAGTACTTC
>TRBD2|-|TRBJ2-3|TRBV6-2/TRBV6-3
CASSYFPWTSGISTDTQYF
TGTGCCAGCAGTTACTTTCCTTGGACTAGCGGAATAAGCACAGATACGCAGTATTTT
>-|few|TRBJ1-6|TRBV4-1
CASKRAFYNSPLHF
TGCGCCAGCAAGAGGGCATTTTATAATTCACCCCTCCACTTT
>TRBD2|-|TRBJ2-7|TRBV28
CASSLMGSGPYEQYF
TGTGCCAGCAGTTTAATGGGTAGCGGGCCCTACGAGCAGTACTTC
>-|once|TRBJ2-1|TRBV28
CASSAGYNEQFF
TGTGCCAGCAGCGCAGGATACAATGAGCAGTTCTTC
>TRBD2|-|TRBJ2-7|TRBV4-1
CASSSTPSGTAGQYF
TGCGCCAGCAGCTCTACCCCTAGCGGGACCGCGGGGCAGTACTTC
>TRBD1|few|TRBJ2-7|TRBV2
CASSVRDRESSYEQYF
TGTGCCAGCAGTGTACGGGACAGGGAAAGCTCCTACGAGCAGTACTTC
>-|once|TRBJ1-1|TRBV10-2
CASSSSTEAFF
TGCGCCAGCAGTAGTAGCACTGAAGCTTTCTTT
>-|-|TRBJ1-1|TRBV29-1
CSAAGDVGTNTEAFF
TGCAGCGCGGCGGGGGATGTGGGGACGAACACTGAAGCTTTCTTT
>TRBD1|-|TRBJ2-7|TRBV6-6
CASSLGQGGGEQYF
TGTGCCAGCAGCCTCGGACAGGGTGGGGGGGAGCAGTACTTC
>-|-|TRBJ1-2|TRBV7-9
CASSLAPAPGGYTF
TGTGCCAGCAGCTTAGCTCCGGCCCCAGGAGGCTACACCTTC
>-|-|TRBJ1-2|TRBV3-1/TRBV3-2
CASSQGGGRGYGYTF
TGTGCCAGCAGCCAAGGCGGGGGGAGAGGCTATGGCTACACCTTC
>-|-|TRBJ2-1|TRBV7-3
CASSLTPGENEQFF
TGTGCCAGCAGCTTAACGCCCGGAGAGAATGAGCAGTTCTTC
>TRBD2|-|TRBJ2-7|TRBV5-1
CASSSLAGDPYEQYF
TGCGCCAGCAGCTCATTAGCGGGAGACCCCTACGAGCAGTACTTC
>-|few|TRBJ1-5|TRBV19
CASSIRGVEQPQHF
TGTGCCAGTAGTATACGGGGGGTGGAACAGCCCCAGCATTTT
>TRBD1|once|TRBJ1-5|TRBV24-1
CATSDSRQGSQPQHF
TGTGCCACCAGTGATTCCCGACAGGGAAGCCAGCCCCAGCATTTT